The subject of this entry is one T cell receptor beta chain. The data were produced by immunoSEQ multiplex PCR, yet TCRdb's version contains in-frame clones alone and is incomplete. The data contain over a million clones, about 84% of them singletons. This sample is part of a study of shared clonotypes between healthy human individuals. Trimming took 3 bases from V and 3 from J; bases not matched to a gene: 9. The CDR3 loop spans 16 amino acids. CDR1 is SGHNT and CDR2 is YYREEE in the germline V gene (reference sequence). Only Caucasian adults living in Nashville, Tennessee made up the donor group. Material for sequencing was memory CD4+ T cells from PBMCs. Subset: CD45RA-negative fraction. The origin of this receptor is a man aged 18-30 years in good health. Some clones in this sample may be carry-over from other donors' samples. The V gene is TRBV5-4, the J gene TRBJ1-5; TRBD1 aligns across 7 bases. This CDR3 is CASSSREQGFNQPQHF. CDR3 sequence (DNA): TGTGCCAGCAGCTCGAGAGAACAGGGGTTCAATCAGCCCCAGCATTTT.